One and the same sample provided the 17 T cell receptor beta chains below, sequenced in a study of post-analysis software for immune sequencing data. Study observations and caveats: The study found TRBV5-6, TRBV5-1 and TRBV20-1 among about 5 TRBV segments more frequent in patients than controls.

Their cognate antigens are unknown. Each TCR beta cDNA library carried unique molecular identifiers. TCRdb itself ran the PCR reads through MiXCR, one entry per CDR3 protein. The sample lists 650,000 to 850,000 distinct CDR3 sequences; 53% were seen once. Specimen: blood. The receptors shown here come from a girl aged 10 to 17 with multiple sclerosis.

J is TRBJ2-5 and V is TRBV20-1; 14 bases line up with TRBD2. The CDR3 has 16 residues. Germline V lookup: CDR1 DFQATT, CDR2 SNEGSKA (reference sequence). Trimming at V came to 3 bases and at J to 2 bases, leaving 5 bases not matched to a gene. The CDR3, as DNA: TGCAGTGCTAGTCCCGGGACTAGCGGGGGACAAGAGACCCAGTACTTC. This sequence encodes CSASPGTSGGQETQYF.

V and J are TRBV6-5 and TRBJ2-7, with 13 bases matching TRBD2. J lost 3 bases, V lost 5 bases, and 4 bases had no gene match. CDR1 is MNHEY, CDR2 SVGAGI, per germline. The CDR3 runs 15 residues. The CDR3 nucleotides are TGTGCCAGCAGTCAGACTAGCGGGGGGAACTACGAGCAGTACTTC. Residues: CASSQTSGGNYEQYF.

This clonotype was seen a few times. The V and J genes are TRBV5-1 and TRBJ2-5, with 14 bases aligning to TRBD2. V was pared by 5 bases and J by 5 bases, with 11 bases of the junction left unmatched. This CDR3 is 17 amino acids long. Germline CDR1 and CDR2: SGHRS and YFSETQ. CDR3 sequence: CASRIQGLAGVLETQYF. The DNA for the CDR3 is TGCGCCAGCAGGATACAGGGACTAGCGGGAGTGTTGGAGACCCAGTACTTC.

Only a few counts were recorded for this clonotype. The CDR3 DNA follows: TGCGCCAGCAGCTTGGGACAATCGGGTACCCAGTACTTC. Its protein is CASSLGQSGTQYF. The J gene is TRBJ2-5, the V gene TRBV5-1, with D hard to call. Germline V CDR1 and CDR2: SGHRS, YFSETQ. V was clipped by 0 bases and J by 8 bases, with 11 bases between them. The CDR3 runs to 13 residues.

This clonotype came up a few times. This chain connects TRBV7-3 to TRBJ2-7, with D tentatively TRBD2 (5 bases). V was cut by 5 bases and J by 3 bases, with 11 bases left in between. CDR3 size: 13 residues. Germline CDR1 reads SGHTA; CDR2 reads FQGTGA. The CDR3 DNA is TGTGCCAGCAGCGAGGGTGGCGGCTACGAGCAGTACTTC. Amino acid sequence: CASSEGGGYEQYF.

The sample holds a few counts of this clonotype. This sequence joins TRBV12-5 and TRBJ1-2; TRBD1 agrees at 8 bases. The CDR3 sequence is 13 residues long. CDR1 is LGHNT, CDR2 FRNRAP, per germline. The V and J ends lost 5 bases and 6 bases, in that order; junction bases with no gene match: 5. CDR3 nucleotide sequence: TGTGCTAGTGGTCCAGGGGGCGGCAATGGCTACACCTTC. This gives the protein CASGPGGGNGYTF.

The table lists this clonotype with a few counts. The V gene is TRBV29-1, the J gene TRBJ1-1; D unclear. The CDR3 extends over 12 amino acids. V gave up 2 bases and J gave up 1 base, with 5 bases separating them. The germline V gene encodes CDR1 SQVTM and CDR2 ANQGSEA. The CDR3 reads CSVESRNTEAFF. In DNA, the CDR3 is TGCAGCGTTGAATCCAGGAACACTGAAGCTTTCTTT.

This clonotype was seen a few times. The V and J genes are TRBV9 and TRBJ2-1; D is uncertain. The CDR3 sequence is 13 residues long. Germline V gene sequence: CDR1 SGDLS, CDR2 YYNGEE. V lost 0 bases and J lost 5, with 6 bases in between. The CDR3 spells CASSVANHNEQFF. In DNA form, the CDR3 reads TGTGCCAGCAGCGTAGCGAACCACAATGAGCAGTTCTTC.

This clonotype appeared a few times. Mismatch with germline at one junction end may stem from a read error. CDR3: CVSTGLGYEQYF. In DNA form, the CDR3 reads TGTGTCAGCACCGGACTAGGCTACGAGCAGTACTTC. The chain recombines TRBV2 with TRBJ2-7; 7 nucleotides align to TRBD2. Looked up from germline, CDR1 is SNHLY and CDR2 is FYNNEI. This CDR3 is built from 12 residues.

This sequence joins TRBV20-1 and TRBJ2-7; tentatively, D is TRBD2 (6 bases). CDR1 DFQATT and CDR2 SNEGSKA come from the germline V gene (reference sequence). V was shortened by 6 bases and J by 5 bases, with 14 bases between the two germline ends. The CDR3 sequence is 12 residues long. The CDR3 bases are TGCAGTGCGCCGCGGGAATTGAACGAGCAGTACTTC. It yields the protein CSAPRELNEQYF.

The chain links TRBV2 to TRBJ2-1; 8 nucleotides line up with TRBD1. The CDR3 has 13 amino acids. Germline loops: CDR1 SNHLY, CDR2 FYNNEI. V trimming: 11 bases; J trimming: 5 bases; junction bases outside the gene matches: 8. This CDR3 reads CAATGGAHNEQFF. Written as DNA, the CDR3 is TGTGCCGCAACAGGGGGAGCCCACAATGAGCAGTTCTTC.

The rearrangement uses TRBV7-2 and TRBJ1-6, with D perhaps TRBD1 (5 bases). The germline V gene has CDR1 SGHTA and CDR2 FQGNSA. The ends were cut back, 5 bases at V and 6 bases at J, with 11 bases in the middle. The CDR3 contains 14 residues. The CDR3 loop is CASSPWGTNSPLHF. DNA for the CDR3: TGTGCCAGCAGCCCTTGGGGGACTAATTCACCCCTCCACTTT.

This clonotype was found a few times. V is TRBV20-1 and J is TRBJ2-3, with TRBD2 matching over 11 bases. The CDR3 covers 16 residues. V shed 1 base, J shed 2 bases, and the junction held 5 bases outside the gene matches. Germline V gene sequence: CDR1 DFQATT, CDR2 SNEGSKA (reference sequence). CDR3 protein: CSARVGLAGLTDTQYF. For the CDR3, the DNA is TGCAGTGCTAGAGTCGGACTAGCGGGTCTCACAGATACGCAGTATTTT.

The chain recombines TRBV10-2 with TRBJ2-5; 10 positions match TRBD1. The J call could be wrong; TRBJ2-7 is a better fit for the DNA end. The CDR3 has 15 residues. Germline V gives CDR1 WSHSY, CDR2 SAAADI. The CDR3 coding sequence is TGCGCCAGCAGTAAAGGGACAGGGGCCAACTACGAGCAGTACTTC. As protein: CASSKGTGANYEQYF.

The chain joins TRBV29-1 to TRBJ2-5; 7 positions match TRBD2. The CDR3 contains 17 residues. CDR1 and CDR2 (germline): SQVTM, ANQGSEA. With V trimmed by 3 bases and J by 2 bases, 15 bases remained unmatched. CDR3 amino acids: CSVDGQWGGPDQETQYF. The CDR3 DNA sequence: TGCAGCGTTGATGGGCAATGGGGGGGACCTGATCAAGAGACCCAGTACTTC. Variable domain in full (rest from reference TRBV29-1 and TRBJ2-5): SAVISQKPSRDICQRGTSLTIQCQVDSQVTMMFWYRQQPGQSLTLIATANQGSEATYESGFVIDKFPISRPNLTFSTLTVSNMSPEDSSIYLCSVDGQWGGPDQETQYFGPGTRLLVL.

The chain combines TRBV15 with TRBJ1-2, with no clear D. CDR3 size: 15 residues. Germline V gene lookup returns CDR1 LNHNV and CDR2 YYDKDF (reference sequence). Trimming pared 2 bases from V and 0 bases from J, leaving 10 bases between. Here the CDR3 reads CATSRRPRPNYGYTF. The CDR3 DNA sequence: TGTGCCACCAGCAGAAGACCGAGACCTAACTATGGCTACACCTTC.

The chain links TRBV5-1 to TRBJ2-3, with 7 nucleotides matching TRBD1. V shed 2 bases and J 6 bases; nucleotides not matched to a gene: 12. The germline CDR1 and CDR2 sequences are SGHRS and YFSETQ. This CDR3 contains 16 residues. The CDR3 DNA is TGCGCCAGCAGCTTAAAAGGACAGGTTCCCTTCGATACGCAGTATTTT. Protein: CASSLKGQVPFDTQYF.